The rows below give T cell receptor beta chains drawn from one sample of a study of cytomegalovirus exposure and HLA in healthy donors. Sequencing was performed with immunoSEQ multiplex PCR; in TCRdb, only in-frame clones are kept and a portion is missing. The sample carries some 160,000 clones, 77% recorded once. The sample comprised PBMCs. These receptors all stem from a woman aged 30 to 39 in good health and CMV-seronegative. Each CDR3 is given with its conserved first and last residue. A D gene is named only where the DNA matches it firmly. Not every row has a clone size; where given, it reads once, few, many or a size class.

>TRBD2|NA|TRBV11-2|TRBJ2-5
CASSLRGGSETQYF
TGTGCCAGCAGCCTTCGGGGAGGGTCGGAGACCCAGTACTTC
>TRBD1|NA|TRBV5-1|TRBJ2-5
CASSLGQGAQKETQYF
TGCGCCAGCAGCTTGGGTCAGGGGGCGCAGAAAGAGACCCAGTACTTC
>TRBD1|NA|TRBV5-5|TRBJ1-1
CASSLQGAHGAFF
TGTGCCAGCAGCTTACAGGGGGCCCACGGAGCTTTCTTT
>TRBD1|few|TRBV5-4|TRBJ1-1
CASSFRQGLMNTEAFF
TGTGCCAGCAGCTTTAGACAGGGGCTGATGAACACTGAAGCTTTCTTT
>NA|few|TRBV9|TRBJ1-3
CASSGAVSGNTIYF
TGTGCCAGCAGCGGTGCGGTCTCTGGAAACACCATATATTTT
>NA|NA|TRBV19|TRBJ1-2
CASTDRGGASYGYTF
TGTGCCAGTACCGATAGGGGGGGGGCGAGTTATGGCTACACCTTC
>TRBD1|NA|TRBV28|TRBJ2-7
CASRPISTGGHEQYF
TGTGCCAGCAGGCCGATCAGTACAGGGGGCCACGAGCAGTACTTC
>TRBD2|NA|TRBV5-1|TRBJ2-7
CASSFNVGGSYEQYF
TGCGCCAGCAGCTTTAATGTGGGGGGGTCCTACGAGCAGTACTTC
>TRBD1|NA|TRBV5-1|TRBJ1-2
CASSTGQGAYGYTF
TGCGCCAGCAGCACGGGTCAGGGGGCCTATGGCTACACCTTC
>NA|NA|TRBV2|TRBJ1-5
CASSPGHSNQPQHF
TGTGCCAGCAGTCCGGGACATAGCAATCAGCCCCAGCATTTT
>NA|few|TRBV7-9|TRBJ1-2
CASSLEAGKAGGYTF
TGTGCCAGCAGCTTAGAGGCGGGGAAAGCAGGAGGCTACACCTTC
>NA|few|TRBV19|TRBJ1-1
CASSIIQSVNTEAFF
TGTGCCAGTAGTATTATCCAGAGCGTGAACACTGAAGCTTTCTTT
>TRBD1|NA|TRBV11-2|TRBJ2-1
CASSTETGPYEQFF
TGTGCCAGCAGCACCGAGACAGGGCCGTATGAGCAGTTCTTC
>NA|NA|TRBV30|TRBJ2-7
CAWGDNSYEQYF
TGTGCCTGGGGGGACAATTCCTACGAGCAGTACTTC
>NA|NA|TRBV7-2|TRBJ1-1
CASSLTKSVATEAFF
TGTGCCAGCAGCTTAACCAAGTCCGTGGCCACTGAAGCTTTCTTT